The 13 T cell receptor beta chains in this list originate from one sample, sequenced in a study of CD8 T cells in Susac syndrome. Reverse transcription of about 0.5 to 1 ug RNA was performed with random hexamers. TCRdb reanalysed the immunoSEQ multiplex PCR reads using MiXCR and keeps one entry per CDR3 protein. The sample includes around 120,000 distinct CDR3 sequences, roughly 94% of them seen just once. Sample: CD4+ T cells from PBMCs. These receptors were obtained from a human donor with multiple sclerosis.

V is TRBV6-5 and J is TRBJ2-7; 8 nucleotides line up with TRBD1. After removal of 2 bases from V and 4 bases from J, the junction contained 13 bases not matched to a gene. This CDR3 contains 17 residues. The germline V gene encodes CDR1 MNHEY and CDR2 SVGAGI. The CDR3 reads CASSYPPRGRSGYEQYF. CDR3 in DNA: TGTGCCAGCAGTTACCCCCCCAGGGGGCGGTCTGGGTACGAGCAGTACTTC.

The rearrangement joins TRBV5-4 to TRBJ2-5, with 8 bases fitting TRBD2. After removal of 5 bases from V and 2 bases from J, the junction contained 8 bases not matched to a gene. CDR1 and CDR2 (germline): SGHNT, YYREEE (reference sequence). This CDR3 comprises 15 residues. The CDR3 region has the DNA TGTGCCAGCAGTTCCGGGACTAGGGGGCAAGAGACCCAGTACTTC. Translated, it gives CASSSGTRGQETQYF.

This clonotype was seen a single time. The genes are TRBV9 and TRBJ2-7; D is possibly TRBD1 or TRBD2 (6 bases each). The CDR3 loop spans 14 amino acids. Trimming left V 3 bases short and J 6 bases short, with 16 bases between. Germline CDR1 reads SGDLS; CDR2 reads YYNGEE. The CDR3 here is CASSGGTLGAEQYF. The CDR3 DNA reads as TGTGCCAGCAGCGGAGGGACTCTGGGGGCCGAGCAGTACTTC.

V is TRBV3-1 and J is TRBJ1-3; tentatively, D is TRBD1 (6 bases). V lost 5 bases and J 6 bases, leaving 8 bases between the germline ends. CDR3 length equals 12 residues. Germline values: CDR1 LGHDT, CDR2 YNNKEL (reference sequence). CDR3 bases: TGTGCCAGCAGCGGGGGCGTAAACACCATATATTTT. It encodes CASSGGVNTIYF.

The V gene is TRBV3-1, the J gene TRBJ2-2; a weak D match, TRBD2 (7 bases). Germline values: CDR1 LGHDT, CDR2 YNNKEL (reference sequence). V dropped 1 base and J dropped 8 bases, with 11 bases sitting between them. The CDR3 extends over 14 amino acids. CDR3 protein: CASSQVAGAGELFF. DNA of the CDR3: TGTGCCAGCAGCCAAGTCGCGGGGGCAGGGGAGCTGTTTTTT.

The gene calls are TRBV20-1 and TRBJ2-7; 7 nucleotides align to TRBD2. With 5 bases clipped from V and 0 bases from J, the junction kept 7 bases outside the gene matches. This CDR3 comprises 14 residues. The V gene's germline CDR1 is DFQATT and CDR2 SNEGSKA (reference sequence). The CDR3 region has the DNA TGCAGTGCTTTAGCGGGCCGAAGCTCCTACGAGCAGTACTTC. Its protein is CSALAGRSSYEQYF.

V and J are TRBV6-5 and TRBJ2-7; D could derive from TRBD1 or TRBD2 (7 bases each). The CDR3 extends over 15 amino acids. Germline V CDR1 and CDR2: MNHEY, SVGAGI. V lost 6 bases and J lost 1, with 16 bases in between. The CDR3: CASSLRGDYSYEQYF. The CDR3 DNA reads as TGTGCCAGCAGCCTCAGGGGGGACTATTCCTACGAGCAGTACTTC.

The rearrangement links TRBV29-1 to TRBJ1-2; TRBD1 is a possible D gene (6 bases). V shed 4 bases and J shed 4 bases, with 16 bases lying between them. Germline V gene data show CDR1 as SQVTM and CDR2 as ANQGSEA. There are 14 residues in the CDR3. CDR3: CSVAGAGPAYGYTF. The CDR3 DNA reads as TGCAGCGTTGCGGGGGCGGGACCTGCCTATGGCTACACCTTC.

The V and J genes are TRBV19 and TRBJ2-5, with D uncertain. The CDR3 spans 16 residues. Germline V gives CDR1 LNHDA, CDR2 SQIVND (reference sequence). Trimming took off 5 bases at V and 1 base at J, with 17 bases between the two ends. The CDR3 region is CASSRITGAIQETQYF. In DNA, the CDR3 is TGTGCCAGTAGTCGAATAACTGGAGCCATCCAAGAGACCCAGTACTTC.

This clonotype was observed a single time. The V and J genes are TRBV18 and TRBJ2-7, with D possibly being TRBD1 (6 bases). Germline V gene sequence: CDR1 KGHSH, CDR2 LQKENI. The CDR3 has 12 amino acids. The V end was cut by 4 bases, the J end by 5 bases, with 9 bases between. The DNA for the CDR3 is TGTGCCAGCTCACTAGGGACACACGAGCAGTACTTC. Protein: CASSLGTHEQYF.

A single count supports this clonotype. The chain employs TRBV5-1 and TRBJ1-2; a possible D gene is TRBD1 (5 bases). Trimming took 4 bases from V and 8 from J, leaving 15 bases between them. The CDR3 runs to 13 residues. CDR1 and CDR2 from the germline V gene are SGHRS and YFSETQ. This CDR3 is CASSPDSTEGYTF. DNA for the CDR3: TGCGCCAGCAGCCCAGACAGTACGGAAGGCTACACCTTC.

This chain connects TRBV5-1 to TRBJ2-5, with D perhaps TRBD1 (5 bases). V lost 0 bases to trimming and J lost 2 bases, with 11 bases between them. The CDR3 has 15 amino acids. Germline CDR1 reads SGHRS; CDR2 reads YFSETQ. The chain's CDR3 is CASSLATVEQETQYF. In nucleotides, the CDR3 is TGCGCCAGCAGCTTGGCGACAGTGGAACAAGAGACCCAGTACTTC.

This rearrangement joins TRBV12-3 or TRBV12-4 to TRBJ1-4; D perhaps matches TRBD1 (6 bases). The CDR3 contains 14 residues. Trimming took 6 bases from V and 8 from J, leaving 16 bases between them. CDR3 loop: CASSLGGTPEKLFF. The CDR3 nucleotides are TGTGCCAGCAGCCTAGGGGGGACACCGGAAAAACTGTTTTTT.